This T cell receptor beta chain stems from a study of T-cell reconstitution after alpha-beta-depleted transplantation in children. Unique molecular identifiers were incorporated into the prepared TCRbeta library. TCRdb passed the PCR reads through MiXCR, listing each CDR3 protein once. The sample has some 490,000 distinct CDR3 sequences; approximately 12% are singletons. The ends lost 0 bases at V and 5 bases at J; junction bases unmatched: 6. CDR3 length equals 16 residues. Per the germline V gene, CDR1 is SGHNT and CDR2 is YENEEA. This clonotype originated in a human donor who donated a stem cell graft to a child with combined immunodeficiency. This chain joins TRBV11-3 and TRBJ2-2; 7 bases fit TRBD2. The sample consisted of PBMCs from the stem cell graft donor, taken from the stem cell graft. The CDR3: CASSLDGGGRTGELFF. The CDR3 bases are TGTGCCAGCAGCTTAGATGGGGGGGGTCGGACCGGGGAGCTGTTTTTT.